A single sample gave rise to the 10 T cell receptor beta chains below, sequenced in a study of blood T cell repertoires in COVID-19. Sequenced by immunoSEQ multiplex PCR; TCRdb stores in-frame clones only, minus some. Of 240,000 or so clones listed, around 83% were seen once; the top ten hold roughly 2%. Input material: peripheral blood. The receptors come from a man in his thirties or forties who had recovered from COVID-19.

The chain carries TRBV7-3 and TRBJ2-2; 10 bases are shared with TRBD1. The CDR3 runs 16 residues. Germline loops: CDR1 SGHTA, CDR2 FQGTGA. V was pared by 5 bases and J by 3 bases, with 6 bases of the junction left unmatched. CDR3 sequence: CASSPIGTGDTGELFF. The CDR3, as DNA: TGTGCCAGCAGCCCAATTGGGACAGGGGACACCGGGGAGCTGTTTTTT.

The table lists this clone with many counts. The chain couples TRBV6-5 to TRBJ1-6, with TRBD1 matching 8 bases. The V and J ends lost 5 bases and 9 bases, in that order; junction bases with no gene match: 9. The length of the CDR3 is 15 residues. The germline gives CDR1 MNHEY, CDR2 SVGAGI. CDR3 in amino acids: CASSTTGTGISPLHF. In nucleotides, the CDR3 is TGTGCCAGCAGTACTACCGGGACAGGCATTTCACCCCTCCACTTT.

The chain has TRBV3-1 (or the pseudogene TRBV3-2) and TRBJ1-5, with D possibly matching TRBD1 (5 bases). CDR3 length equals 13 residues. The V end was cut by 3 bases, the J end by 9 bases, with 12 bases between. Looked up from germline, CDR1 is LGHDT and CDR2 is YNNKEL (reference sequence). The CDR3 region has the DNA TGTGCCAGCAGCCACGGGCAGGGCCGGCCCCAGCATTTT. Its translation is CASSHGQGRPQHF.

This clone is a singleton in its sample. The chain joins TRBV19 to TRBJ1-1; 12 bases line up with TRBD1. Germline V CDR1 and CDR2: LNHDA, SQIVND (reference sequence). V was pared by 10 bases and J by 5 bases, with 14 bases of the junction left unmatched. This CDR3 is 16 amino acids long. For the CDR3, the DNA is TGTGCCACCACAGAGGGGACAGGGGGCGAGGGAACTGAAGCTTTCTTT. As protein: CATTEGTGGEGTEAFF.

This chain connects TRBV5-4 to TRBJ2-2, with 7 bases matching TRBD1. Unmatched junction bases numbered 14, after V lost 4 bases and J lost 11 bases. The CDR3 sequence is 15 residues long. Germline V CDR1 and CDR2: SGHNT, YYREEE (reference sequence). The CDR3 region is CASSRVLSGTDELFF. In nucleotides, the CDR3 is TGTGCCAGCAGCCGCGTACTTTCCGGGACAGACGAGCTGTTTTTT.

The table lists this clone with a count of one. The chain carries TRBV6-4 and TRBJ1-5; D is unclear. Trimming removed 4 bases at V and 4 bases at J, with 20 bases between. In germline, CDR1 is MRHNA, CDR2 SNTAGT. CDR3 size: 17 residues. Here the CDR3 reads CASSVPLTPGRNQPQHF. CDR3 in DNA: TGTGCCAGCAGTGTGCCCCTGACACCGGGGAGGAATCAGCCCCAGCATTTT.

This sequence joins TRBV4-2 and TRBJ2-1, with TRBD2 matching over 8 bases. This CDR3 has 17 amino acids. The V segment lost 1 base and the J segment 0 bases; nucleotides outside the gene matches: 5. The germline CDR1 and CDR2 sequences are LGHNA and YNFKEQ. In DNA form, the CDR3 reads TGTGCCAGCAGCCAAGGGACTAGCCCGAGCTCCTACAATGAGCAGTTCTTC. This sequence encodes CASSQGTSPSSYNEQFF.

The rearrangement uses TRBV7-6 and TRBJ2-3; D perhaps matches TRBD1 (5 bases). The V end was cut by 2 bases, the J end by 2 bases, with 11 bases between. The germline V gene encodes CDR1 SGHVS and CDR2 FNYEAQ. This CDR3 comprises 15 residues. This CDR3 reads CASSLFQGDTDTQYF. CDR3 in DNA: TGTGCCAGCAGCTTATTTCAGGGCGACACAGATACGCAGTATTTT.

This clone has more than one count but fewer than ten. The gene calls are TRBV14 and TRBJ1-1; a weak D match, TRBD1 (5 bases). CDR3 length: 14 amino acids. V lost 3 bases and J lost 5, with 13 bases in between. The germline V gene encodes CDR1 SGHDN and CDR2 FVKESK. The DNA of the CDR3 is TGTGCCAGCAGCCAGGACCGGAGGGGAACTGAAGCTTTCTTT. The encoded protein is CASSQDRRGTEAFF.

The rearrangement joins TRBV2 to TRBJ1-1; D might be TRBD1 (6 bases). The CDR3 runs 15 residues. Germline values: CDR1 SNHLY, CDR2 FYNNEI. Trimming shortened V by 1 base and J by 4 bases, and 13 bases separated the two germline ends. CDR3 in amino acids: CASSEVLGGATEAFF. CDR3 bases: TGTGCCAGCAGTGAAGTTTTGGGGGGGGCCACTGAAGCTTTCTTT. Drawing the rest from reference TRBV2 and TRBJ1-1, the complete variable domain is EPEVTQTPSHQVTQMGQEVILRCVPISNHLYFYWYRQILGQKVEFLVSFYNNEISEKSEIFDDQFSVERPDGSNFTLKIRSTKLEDSAMYFCASSEVLGGATEAFFGQGTRLTVV.